What follows describes a single T cell receptor beta chain. Its antigen remains unknown. Chemo-refractory metastatic non-small-cell lung cancer patients were treated with focal radiation plus CTLA-4 blockade with ipilimumab. V was pared by 1 base and J by 9 bases, with 7 bases between. The CDR3 sequence is 12 residues long. Germline CDR1 and CDR2: LGHNA and YSLEER. This sample stems from a study of radiotherapy plus CTLA-4 blockade in lung cancer. About the study: An objective response was seen in 15% to 20% of patients, and disease control in more than 25%.

Whole-study results and caveats: Increased serum interferon-beta after radiation also reportedly predicted response strongly. In blood, after radiotherapy plus ipilimumab, tumor-derived TCR clones expanded.

This table comes from immunoSEQ multiplex PCR, and its TCRdb copy is limited to in-frame clones, with some not included. The profile covers roughly 1,400 clones, with 80% to 90% appearing a single time and about a tenth taken by the ten largest. Sequences were derived from tumor tissue, sampled from a patient treated with radiotherapy plus ipilimumab. The chain employs TRBV4-3 and TRBJ2-1; D uncertain. The origin of this receptor is a human donor with non-small cell lung cancer who had a complete response to radiotherapy plus ipilimumab. The CDR3 DNA is TGCGCCAGCAGCCAAGTTGTGGGTGAGCAGTTCTTC. Amino acid sequence: CASSQVVGEQFF.